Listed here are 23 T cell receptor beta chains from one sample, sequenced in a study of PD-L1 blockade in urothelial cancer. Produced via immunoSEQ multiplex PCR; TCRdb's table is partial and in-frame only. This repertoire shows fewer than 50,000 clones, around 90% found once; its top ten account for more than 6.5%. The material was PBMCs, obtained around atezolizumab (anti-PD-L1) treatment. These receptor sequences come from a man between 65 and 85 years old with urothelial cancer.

DNA for the CDR3: TGTGCCAGCAAAAAGGACGCGGCCAGGGGGCGCCCCTGGGAGACCCAGTACTTC. Translating gives CASKKDAARGRPWETQYF. The gene calls are TRBV27 and TRBJ2-5, with 8 bases aligning to TRBD1. Looked up from germline, CDR1 is MNHEY and CDR2 is SMNVEV (reference sequence). V shed 7 bases, J shed 5 bases, and the junction held 21 bases outside the gene matches. The CDR3 totals 18 residues.

The CDR3 DNA reads TGTGCCAGCAGCGTAGAACAGGGGAACACTGAAGCTTTCTTT. Translation: CASSVEQGNTEAFF. The chain couples TRBV7-6 to TRBJ1-1, with D perhaps TRBD1 (6 bases). The CDR3 is made up of 14 amino acids. From germline, CDR1 is SGHVS and CDR2 FNYEAQ. Trimming took off 5 bases at V and 1 base at J, with 11 bases between the two ends.

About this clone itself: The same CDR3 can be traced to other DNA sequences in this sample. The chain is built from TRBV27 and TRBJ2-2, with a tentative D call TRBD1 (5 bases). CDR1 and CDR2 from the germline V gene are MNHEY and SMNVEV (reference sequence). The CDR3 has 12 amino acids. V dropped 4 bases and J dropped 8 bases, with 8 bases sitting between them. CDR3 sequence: CASSWGSGELFF. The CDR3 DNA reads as TGTGCCAGCAGTTGGGGCTCGGGGGAGCTGTTTTTT.

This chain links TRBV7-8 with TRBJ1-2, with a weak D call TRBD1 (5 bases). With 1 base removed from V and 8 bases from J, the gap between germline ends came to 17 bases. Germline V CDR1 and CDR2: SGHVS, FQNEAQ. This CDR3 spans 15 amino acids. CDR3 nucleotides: TGTGCCAGCAGCTTAGGTCGGCGGGGCCTCCAGGGCTACACCTTC. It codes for CASSLGRRGLQGYTF.

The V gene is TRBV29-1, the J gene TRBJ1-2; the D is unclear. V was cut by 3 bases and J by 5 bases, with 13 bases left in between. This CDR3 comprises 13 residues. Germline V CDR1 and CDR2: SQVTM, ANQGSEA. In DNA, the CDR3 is TGCAGCGTTGAGGTCACGGGATCTTATGGCTACACCTTC. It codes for CSVEVTGSYGYTF.

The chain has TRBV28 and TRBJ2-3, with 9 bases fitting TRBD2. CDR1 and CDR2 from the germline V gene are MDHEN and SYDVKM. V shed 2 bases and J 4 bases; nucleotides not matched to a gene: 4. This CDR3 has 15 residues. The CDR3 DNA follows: TGTGCCAGCAGTTTACTAGCGGGAAGGTCAGATACGCAGTATTTT. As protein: CASSLLAGRSDTQYF.

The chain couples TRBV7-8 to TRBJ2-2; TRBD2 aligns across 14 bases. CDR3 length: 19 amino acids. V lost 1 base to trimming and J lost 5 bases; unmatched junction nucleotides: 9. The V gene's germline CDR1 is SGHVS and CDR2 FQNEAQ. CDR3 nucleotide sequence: TGTGCCAGCAGCTTAGAGGGACTAGCGGGAGCGTTGAGAACCGGGGAGCTGTTTTTT. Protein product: CASSLEGLAGALRTGELFF.

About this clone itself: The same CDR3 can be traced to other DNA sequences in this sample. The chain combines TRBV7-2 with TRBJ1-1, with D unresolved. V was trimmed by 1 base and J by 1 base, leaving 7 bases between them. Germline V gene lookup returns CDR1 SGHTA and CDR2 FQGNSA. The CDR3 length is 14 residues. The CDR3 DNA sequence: TGTGCCAGCAGCTTAGGCGCGGCGAACACTGAAGCTTTCTTT. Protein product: CASSLGAANTEAFF.

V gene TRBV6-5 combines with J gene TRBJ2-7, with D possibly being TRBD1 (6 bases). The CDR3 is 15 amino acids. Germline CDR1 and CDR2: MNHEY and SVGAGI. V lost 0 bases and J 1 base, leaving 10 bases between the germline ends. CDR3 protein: CASSYSLTGSYEQYF. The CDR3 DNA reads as TGTGCCAGCAGTTACTCTTTGACAGGATCCTACGAGCAGTACTTC.

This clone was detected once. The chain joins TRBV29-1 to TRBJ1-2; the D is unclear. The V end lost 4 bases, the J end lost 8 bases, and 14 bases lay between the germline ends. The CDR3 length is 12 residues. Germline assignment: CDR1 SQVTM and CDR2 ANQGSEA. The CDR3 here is CSVVAGGWGYTF. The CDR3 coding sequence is TGCAGCGTTGTAGCAGGAGGGTGGGGCTACACCTTC.

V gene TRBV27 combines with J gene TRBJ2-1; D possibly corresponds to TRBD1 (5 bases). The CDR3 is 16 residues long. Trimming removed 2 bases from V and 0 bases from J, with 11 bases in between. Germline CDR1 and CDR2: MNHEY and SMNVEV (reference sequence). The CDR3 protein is CASSLRGISSYNEQFF. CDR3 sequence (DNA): TGTGCCAGCAGTTTAAGGGGTATCTCCTCCTACAATGAGCAGTTCTTC.

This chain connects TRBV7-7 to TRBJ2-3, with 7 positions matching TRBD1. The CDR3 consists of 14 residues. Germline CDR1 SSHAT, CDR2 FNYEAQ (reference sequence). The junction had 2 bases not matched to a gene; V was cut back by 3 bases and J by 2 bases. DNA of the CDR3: TGTGCCAGCAGCTTGGGACAGAACACAGATACGCAGTATTTT. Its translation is CASSLGQNTDTQYF.

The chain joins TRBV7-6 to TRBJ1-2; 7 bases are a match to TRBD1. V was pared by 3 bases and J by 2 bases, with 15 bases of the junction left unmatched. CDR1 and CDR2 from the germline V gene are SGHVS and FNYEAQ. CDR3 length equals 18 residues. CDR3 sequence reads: CASSFEPPGTAQNYGYTF. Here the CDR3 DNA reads TGTGCCAGCAGCTTTGAGCCTCCCGGGACAGCTCAGAACTATGGCTACACCTTC. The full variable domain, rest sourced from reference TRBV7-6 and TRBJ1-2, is GAGVSQSPRYKVTKRGQDVALRCDPISGHVSLYWYRQALGQGPEFLTYFNYEAQQDKSGLPNDRFSAERPEGSISTLTIQRTEQRDSAMYRCASSFEPPGTAQNYGYTFGSGTRLTVV.

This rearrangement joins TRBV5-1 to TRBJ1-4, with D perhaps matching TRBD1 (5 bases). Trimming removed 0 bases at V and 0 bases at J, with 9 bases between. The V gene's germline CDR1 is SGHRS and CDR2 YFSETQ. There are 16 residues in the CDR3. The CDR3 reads CASSLVGGATNEKLFF. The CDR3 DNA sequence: TGCGCCAGCAGCTTGGTGGGAGGGGCAACTAATGAAAAACTGTTTTTT. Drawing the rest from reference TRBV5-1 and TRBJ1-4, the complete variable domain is KAGVTQTPRYLIKTRGQQVTLSCSPISGHRSVSWYQQTPGQGLQFLFEYFSETQRNKGNFPGRFSGRQFSNSRSEMNVSTLELGDSALYLCASSLVGGATNEKLFFGSGTQLSVL.

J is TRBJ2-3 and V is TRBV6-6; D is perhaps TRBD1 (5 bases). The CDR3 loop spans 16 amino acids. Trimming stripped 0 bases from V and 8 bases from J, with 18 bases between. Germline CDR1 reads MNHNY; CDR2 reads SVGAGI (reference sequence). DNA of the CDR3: TGTGCCAGCAGTTACTCCCCGGATCAGGGCAAGGGTACGCAGTATTTT. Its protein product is CASSYSPDQGKGTQYF.

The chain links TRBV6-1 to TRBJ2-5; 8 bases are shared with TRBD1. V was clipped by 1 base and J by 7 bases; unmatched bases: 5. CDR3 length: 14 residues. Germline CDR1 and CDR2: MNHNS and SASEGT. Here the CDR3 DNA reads TGTGCCAGCAGTGAAGTAACCGGGACAGGGACCCAGTACTTC. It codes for CASSEVTGTGTQYF.

CDR3 in DNA: TGTGCCAGCAGCTCCGCAGAGAGGGTTGAAGCTTTCTTT. Residues: CASSSAERVEAFF. The V gene is TRBV7-8, the J gene TRBJ1-1, with D unresolved. The germline gives CDR1 SGHVS, CDR2 FQNEAQ. The CDR3 runs to 13 residues. Between the trimmed V and J ends, which lost 4 bases and 7 bases, there was a span of 13 bases.

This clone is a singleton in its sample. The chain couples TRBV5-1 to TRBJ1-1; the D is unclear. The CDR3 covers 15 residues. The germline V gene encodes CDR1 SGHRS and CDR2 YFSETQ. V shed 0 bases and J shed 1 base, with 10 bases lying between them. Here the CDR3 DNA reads TGCGCCAGCAGCTTGGTACCGGGGTCGAACACTGAAGCTTTCTTT. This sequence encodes CASSLVPGSNTEAFF.

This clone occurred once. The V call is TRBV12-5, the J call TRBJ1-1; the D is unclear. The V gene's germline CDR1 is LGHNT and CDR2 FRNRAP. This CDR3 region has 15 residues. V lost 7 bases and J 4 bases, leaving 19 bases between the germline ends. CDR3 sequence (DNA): TGTGCTAGTGCCTTAGTCGGAGGTTCGGGCACTGAAGCTTTCTTT. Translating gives CASALVGGSGTEAFF.

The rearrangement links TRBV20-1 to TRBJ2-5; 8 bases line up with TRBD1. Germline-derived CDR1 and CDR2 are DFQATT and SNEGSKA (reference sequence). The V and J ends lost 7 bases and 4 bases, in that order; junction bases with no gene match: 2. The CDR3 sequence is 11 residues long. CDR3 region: CSGTGRETQYF. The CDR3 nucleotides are TGCAGTGGGACAGGGAGAGAGACCCAGTACTTC.

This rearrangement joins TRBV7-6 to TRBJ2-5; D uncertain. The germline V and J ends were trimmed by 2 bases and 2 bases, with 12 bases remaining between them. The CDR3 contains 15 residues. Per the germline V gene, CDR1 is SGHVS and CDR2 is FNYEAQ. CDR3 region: CASSLKGSVQETQYF. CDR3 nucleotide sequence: TGTGCCAGCAGCTTAAAAGGAAGCGTTCAAGAGACCCAGTACTTC.

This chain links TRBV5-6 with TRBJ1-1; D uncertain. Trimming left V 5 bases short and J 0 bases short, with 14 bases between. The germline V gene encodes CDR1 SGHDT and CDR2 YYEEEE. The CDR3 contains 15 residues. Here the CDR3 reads CASSPFGGMNTEAFF. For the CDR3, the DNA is TGTGCCAGCAGTCCGTTCGGAGGCATGAACACTGAAGCTTTCTTT.

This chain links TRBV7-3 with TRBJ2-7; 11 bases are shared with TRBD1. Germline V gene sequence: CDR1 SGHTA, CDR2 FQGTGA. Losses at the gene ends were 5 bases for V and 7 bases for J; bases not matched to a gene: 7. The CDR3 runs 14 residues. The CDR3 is CASSLGQGASEQYF. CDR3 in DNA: TGTGCCAGCAGCCTTGGACAGGGGGCGAGTGAGCAGTACTTC.